These T cell receptor beta chains were read from a single sample in a study of blood T cell repertoires in COVID-19. Generated by immunoSEQ multiplex PCR, the TCRdb table keeps only in-frame clones and is missing some. The repertoire has approximately 120,000 clones, 65% to 90% of them found once; the top ten carry 27%. The sample taken for sequencing was peripheral blood. These receptors were collected from a woman over 75 with acute or convalescent COVID-19. The CDR3 runs from the conserved cysteine through the conserved F or W. The D gene is left open where the match is weak. For some rows the clone size is stated as once, few or many, or as a class when expanded; others skip it.

j_call: TRBJ2-1; clone_size: NA; d_call: TRBD2; v_call: TRBV9; cdr3_aa: CASSVAASGGAVVNEQFF; cdr3_nt: TGTGCCAGCAGCGTAGCTGCTAGCGGGGGGGCGGTTGTCAATGAGCAGTTCTTC
j_call: TRBJ2-2; clone_size: NA; d_call: TRBD1; v_call: TRBV12-5; cdr3_aa: CASGSGQLANTGELFF; cdr3_nt: TGTGCTAGTGGTTCGGGACAGCTCGCGAACACCGGGGAGCTGTTTTTT
j_call: TRBJ2-5; clone_size: NA; d_call: NA; v_call: TRBV2; cdr3_aa: CASRVESGQETQYF; cdr3_nt: TGTGCCAGCAGAGTAGAGTCAGGTCAAGAGACCCAGTACTTC
j_call: TRBJ1-2; clone_size: NA; d_call: NA; v_call: TRBV7-9; cdr3_aa: CASSLGTGYYGYTF; cdr3_nt: TGTGCCAGCAGCTTAGGAACAGGTTACTATGGCTACACCTTC
j_call: TRBJ2-1; clone_size: NA; d_call: TRBD2; v_call: TRBV7-6; cdr3_aa: CASSLARGGVQFF; cdr3_nt: TGTGCCAGCTCCCTTGCCCGCGGGGGGGTGCAGTTCTTC
j_call: TRBJ1-5; clone_size: NA; d_call: TRBD1; v_call: TRBV10-3; cdr3_aa: CAISESTGVQPQHF; cdr3_nt: TGTGCCATCAGTGAGTCGACAGGGGTTCAGCCCCAGCATTTT
j_call: TRBJ1-1; clone_size: NA; d_call: TRBD1; v_call: TRBV4-1; cdr3_aa: CASSLTGASDTEAFF; cdr3_nt: TGCGCCAGCAGCCTGACAGGGGCTTCTGACACTGAAGCTTTCTTT
j_call: TRBJ1-6; clone_size: NA; d_call: TRBD1; v_call: TRBV7-9; cdr3_aa: CASSSGQVNSPLHF; cdr3_nt: TGTGCCAGCAGCTCGGGACAGGTTAATTCACCCCTCCACTTT
j_call: TRBJ1-1; clone_size: NA; d_call: TRBD1; v_call: TRBV6-5; cdr3_aa: CASSPQDRTNTEAFF; cdr3_nt: TGTGCCAGCAGTCCCCAGGACAGGACGAACACTGAAGCTTTCTTT
j_call: TRBJ1-2; clone_size: NA; d_call: NA; v_call: TRBV4-1; cdr3_aa: CASSQDFVADSNYGYTF; cdr3_nt: TGCGCCAGCAGCCAAGATTTTGTTGCGGACTCTAACTATGGCTACACCTTC
j_call: TRBJ2-1; clone_size: NA; d_call: TRBD2; v_call: TRBV11-3; cdr3_aa: CASSLTLWGGGNEQFF; cdr3_nt: TGTGCCAGCAGCTTGACCCTTTGGGGGGGAGGCAATGAGCAGTTCTTC
j_call: TRBJ1-3; clone_size: NA; d_call: TRBD1; v_call: TRBV27; cdr3_aa: CASRRETGGSGNTIYF; cdr3_nt: TGTGCCAGCAGACGCGAAACAGGGGGCTCTGGAAACACCATATATTTT
j_call: TRBJ1-2; clone_size: NA; d_call: NA; v_call: TRBV6-5; cdr3_aa: CATMRTDYGYTF; cdr3_nt: TGTGCCACCATGCGGACAGACTATGGCTACACCTTC
j_call: TRBJ2-1; clone_size: NA; d_call: TRBD2; v_call: TRBV3-1/TRBV3-2; cdr3_aa: CASSHRRAGPKREQFF; cdr3_nt: TGTGCCAGCAGCCACAGAAGAGCGGGACCGAAAAGGGAGCAGTTCTTC
j_call: TRBJ1-3; clone_size: few; d_call: NA; v_call: TRBV4-1; cdr3_aa: CASSQGRGSLSGNTIYF; cdr3_nt: TGCGCCAGCAGCCAAGGGCGCGGTAGCCTCTCTGGAAACACCATATATTTT
j_call: TRBJ2-5; clone_size: NA; d_call: TRBD1; v_call: TRBV27; cdr3_aa: CASSLGQGIQTQYF; cdr3_nt: TGTGCCAGCAGTTTGGGACAGGGGATCCAGACCCAGTACTTC
j_call: TRBJ2-7; clone_size: NA; d_call: NA; v_call: TRBV5-1; cdr3_aa: CASSREASSAPYEQYF; cdr3_nt: TGCGCCAGCAGCAGAGAGGCGTCTAGCGCGCCCTACGAGCAGTACTTC
j_call: TRBJ1-5; clone_size: NA; d_call: NA; v_call: TRBV4-3; cdr3_aa: CASSLPHRDLGFNQPQHF; cdr3_nt: TGCGCCAGCAGCCTCCCCCACCGGGACTTGGGCTTTAATCAGCCCCAGCATTTT
j_call: TRBJ1-1; clone_size: NA; d_call: TRBD1; v_call: TRBV7-9; cdr3_aa: CASSPQGQLMNTEAFF; cdr3_nt: TGTGCCAGCAGCCCACAGGGACAGCTGATGAACACTGAAGCTTTCTTT
j_call: TRBJ1-1; clone_size: NA; d_call: TRBD1; v_call: TRBV5-1; cdr3_aa: CASSWDSMNTEAFF; cdr3_nt: TGCGCCAGCAGCTGGGACAGCATGAACACTGAAGCTTTCTTT
j_call: TRBJ2-5; clone_size: NA; d_call: NA; v_call: TRBV10-3; cdr3_aa: CAISESRLGERETQYF; cdr3_nt: TGTGCCATCAGTGAGTCGAGACTCGGGGAGAGGGAGACCCAGTACTTC
j_call: TRBJ1-2; clone_size: once; d_call: NA; v_call: TRBV28; cdr3_aa: CASSLTGTNYGYTF; cdr3_nt: TGTGCCAGCAGCTTGACAGGCACTAACTATGGCTACACCTTC
j_call: TRBJ2-7; clone_size: NA; d_call: TRBD1; v_call: TRBV27; cdr3_aa: CASRRQRTGAFEQYF; cdr3_nt: TGTGCCAGCAGGAGACAGAGGACAGGGGCTTTTGAGCAGTACTTC
j_call: TRBJ2-1; clone_size: NA; d_call: NA; v_call: TRBV5-1; cdr3_aa: CASSLETGYEQFF; cdr3_nt: TGCGCCAGCAGCTTGGAGACAGGTTATGAGCAGTTCTTC
j_call: TRBJ1-1; clone_size: NA; d_call: NA; v_call: TRBV19; cdr3_aa: CASREGGRGPNTEAFF; cdr3_nt: TGTGCCAGTAGGGAGGGGGGGCGAGGGCCGAACACTGAAGCTTTCTTT
j_call: TRBJ2-5; clone_size: NA; d_call: NA; v_call: TRBV5-1; cdr3_aa: CASSGGGRMEVQETQYF; cdr3_nt: TGCGCCAGCAGCGGAGGTGGACGTATGGAAGTTCAAGAGACCCAGTACTTC
j_call: TRBJ2-1; clone_size: NA; d_call: TRBD1; v_call: TRBV5-1; cdr3_aa: CASSPPGTGGYNEQFF; cdr3_nt: TGCGCCAGCAGCCCCCCCGGGACAGGGGGATACAATGAGCAGTTCTTC